Below, 9 T cell receptor beta chains from the same sample are listed, as sequenced in a study of blood T cell repertoires in COVID-19. Sequencing used immunoSEQ multiplex PCR; TCRdb keeps in-frame clones, though not all of them. Of around 300,000 clones listed, roughly 90% are singletons. Input material: peripheral blood. These TCRs come from a woman in her forties or fifties with active or convalescent COVID-19.

This chain connects TRBV15 to TRBJ1-1; perhaps TRBD1 as D (5 bases). Germline values: CDR1 LNHNV, CDR2 YYDKDF (reference sequence). Trimming left V 1 base short and J 5 bases short, with 14 bases between. CDR3 length equals 15 residues. In nucleotides, the CDR3 is TGTGCCACCAGCAGAGGACAGACCCAAAAAACTGAAGCTTTCTTT. It is translated as CATSRGQTQKTEAFF. The complete variable domain, with remaining parts taken from reference TRBV15 and TRBJ1-1, reads DAMVIQNPRYQVTQFGKPVTLSCSQTLNHNVMYWYQQKSSQAPKLLFHYYDKDFNNEADTPDNFQSRRPNTSFCFLDIRSPGLGDTAMYLCATSRGQTQKTEAFFGQGTRLTVV.

The V gene is TRBV10-3, the J gene TRBJ1-1, with D perhaps matching TRBD1 (5 bases). Trimming pared 6 bases from V and 8 bases from J, leaving 19 bases between. The CDR3 consists of 14 residues. Germline V gene lookup returns CDR1 ENHRY and CDR2 SYGVKD. Here the CDR3 reads CAIRTASDISEAFF. The DNA of the CDR3 is TGTGCCATCAGGACAGCCTCGGATATCTCGGAAGCTTTCTTT.

The chain uses TRBV6-6 and TRBJ1-6; 8 bases are a match to TRBD1. With 3 bases clipped from V and 9 bases from J, the junction kept 10 bases outside the gene matches. CDR3 length: 16 residues. Germline lookup yields CDR1 MNHNY and CDR2 SVGAGI (reference sequence). The CDR3 protein is CASSYLVRTGGSPLHF. The CDR3 nucleotides are TGTGCCAGCAGTTATTTGGTACGAACAGGGGGTTCACCCCTCCACTTT.

This clone has just a few counts. The chain carries TRBV23-1 and TRBJ2-5; 7 bases match TRBD1. TRBV23-1 is an ORF, and what it does is uncertain. Losses at the gene ends were 0 bases for V and 5 bases for J; bases not matched to a gene: 18. The CDR3 covers 19 residues. CDR3 nucleotide sequence: TGCGCCAGCAGTCAATCGAGAGGGAATACCACGGACAGGCAGGAGACCCAGTACTTC. Its protein is CASSQSRGNTTDRQETQYF.

This clone was recorded once. This chain links TRBV12-3 or TRBV12-4 with TRBJ2-1, with D unclear. Trimming stripped 5 bases from V and 4 bases from J, with 6 bases between. The CDR3 consists of 12 residues. CDR3 sequence (DNA): TGTGCCAGCAGTCGCCAGTACAATGAGCAGTTCTTC. Its protein product is CASSRQYNEQFF.

The chain is built from TRBV9 and TRBJ1-1; D is uncertain. V lost 0 bases and J 1 base, leaving 10 bases between the germline ends. There are 15 residues in the CDR3. Germline V gene sequence: CDR1 SGDLS, CDR2 YYNGEE. CDR3 nucleotide sequence: TGTGCCAGCAGCGTAGAGGCCAGGCGGAACACTGAAGCTTTCTTT. Protein sequence: CASSVEARRNTEAFF.

The genes are TRBV2 and TRBJ1-2; 7 bases are shared with TRBD1. Germline V lookup: CDR1 SNHLY, CDR2 FYNNEI. The J segment lost 0 bases and the V segment lost 6 bases, leaving 7 bases of the junction unmatched. The CDR3 length is 15 residues. CDR3 sequence reads: CASRDRFIPNYGYTF. The CDR3 DNA follows: TGTGCCAGCAGGGACAGGTTCATCCCTAACTATGGCTACACCTTC.

The gene calls are TRBV5-1 and TRBJ2-7, with TRBD1 matching over 11 bases. The V segment lost 0 bases and the J segment 0 bases; nucleotides outside the gene matches: 5. The length of the CDR3 is 17 residues. Per germline, CDR1 SGHRS and CDR2 YFSETQ. DNA of the CDR3: TGCGCCAGCAGCTTGGAGCGGACAGGGGGCGGCTCCTACGAGCAGTACTTC. This codes for CASSLERTGGGSYEQYF.

The chain links TRBV19 to TRBJ2-1; D may be TRBD2 (5 bases). The CDR3 loop spans 18 amino acids. The V and J ends lost 4 bases and 5 bases respectively, with 24 bases between them. Germline CDR1 LNHDA, CDR2 SQIVND (reference sequence). The CDR3 nucleotides are TGTGCCAGTAGTAGCCATCCTGATGAGCCGCGGGTAGACAATGAGCAGTTCTTC. Translation: CASSSHPDEPRVDNEQFF. Using reference TRBV19 and TRBJ2-1 for the parts outside the CDR3, the full variable domain is DGGITQSPKYLFRKEGQNVTLSCEQNLNHDAMYWYRQDPGQGLRLIYYSQIVNDFQKGDIAEGYSVSREKKESFPLTVTSAQKNPTAFYLCASSSHPDEPRVDNEQFFGPGTRLTVL.